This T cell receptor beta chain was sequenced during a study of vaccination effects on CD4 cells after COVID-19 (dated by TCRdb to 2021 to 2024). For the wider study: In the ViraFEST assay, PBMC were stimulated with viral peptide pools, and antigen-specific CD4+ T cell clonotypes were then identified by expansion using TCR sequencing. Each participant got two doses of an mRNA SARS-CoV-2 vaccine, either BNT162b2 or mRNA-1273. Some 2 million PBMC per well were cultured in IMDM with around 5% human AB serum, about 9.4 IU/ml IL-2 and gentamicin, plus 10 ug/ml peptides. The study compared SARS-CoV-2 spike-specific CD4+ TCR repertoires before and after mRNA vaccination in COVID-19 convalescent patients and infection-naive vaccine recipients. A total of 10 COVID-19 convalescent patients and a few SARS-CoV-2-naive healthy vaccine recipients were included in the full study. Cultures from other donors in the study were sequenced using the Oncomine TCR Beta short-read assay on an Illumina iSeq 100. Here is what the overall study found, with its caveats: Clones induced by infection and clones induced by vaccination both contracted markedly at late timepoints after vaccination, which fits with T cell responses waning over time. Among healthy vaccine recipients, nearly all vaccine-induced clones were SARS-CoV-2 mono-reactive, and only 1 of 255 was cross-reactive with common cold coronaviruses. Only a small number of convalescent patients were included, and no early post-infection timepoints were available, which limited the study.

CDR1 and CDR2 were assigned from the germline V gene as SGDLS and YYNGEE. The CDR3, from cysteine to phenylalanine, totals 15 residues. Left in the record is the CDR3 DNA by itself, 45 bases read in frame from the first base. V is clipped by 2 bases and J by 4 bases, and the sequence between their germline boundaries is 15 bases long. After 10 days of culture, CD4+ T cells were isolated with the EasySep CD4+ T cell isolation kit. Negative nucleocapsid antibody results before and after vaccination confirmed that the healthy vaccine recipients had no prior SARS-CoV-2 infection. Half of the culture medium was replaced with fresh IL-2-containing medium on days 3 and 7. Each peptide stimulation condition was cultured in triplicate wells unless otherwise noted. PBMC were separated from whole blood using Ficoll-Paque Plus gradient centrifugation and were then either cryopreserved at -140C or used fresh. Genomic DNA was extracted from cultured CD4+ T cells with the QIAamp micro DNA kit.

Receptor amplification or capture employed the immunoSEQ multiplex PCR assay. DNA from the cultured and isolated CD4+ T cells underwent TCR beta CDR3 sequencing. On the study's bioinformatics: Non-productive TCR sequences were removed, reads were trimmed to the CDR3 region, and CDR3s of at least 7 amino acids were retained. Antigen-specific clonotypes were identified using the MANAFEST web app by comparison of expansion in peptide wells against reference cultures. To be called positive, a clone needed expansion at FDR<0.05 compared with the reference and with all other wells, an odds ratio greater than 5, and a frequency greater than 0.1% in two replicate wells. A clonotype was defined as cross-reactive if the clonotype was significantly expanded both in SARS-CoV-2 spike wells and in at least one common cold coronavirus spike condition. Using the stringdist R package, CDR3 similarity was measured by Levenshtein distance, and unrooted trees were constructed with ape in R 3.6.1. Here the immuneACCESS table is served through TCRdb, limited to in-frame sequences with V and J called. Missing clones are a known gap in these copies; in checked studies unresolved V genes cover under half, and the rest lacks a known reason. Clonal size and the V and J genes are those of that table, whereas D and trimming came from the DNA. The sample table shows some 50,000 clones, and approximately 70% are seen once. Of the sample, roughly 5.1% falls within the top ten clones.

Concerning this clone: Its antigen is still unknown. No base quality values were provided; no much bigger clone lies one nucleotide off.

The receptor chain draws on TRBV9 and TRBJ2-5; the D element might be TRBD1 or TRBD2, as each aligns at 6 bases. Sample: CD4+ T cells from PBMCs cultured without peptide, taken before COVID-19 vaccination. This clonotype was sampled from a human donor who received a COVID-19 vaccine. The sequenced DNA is TGTGCCAGCAGCGTGGGGGGCAGGGGTAGAGAGACCCAGTACTTC. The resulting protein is CASSVGGRGRETQYF. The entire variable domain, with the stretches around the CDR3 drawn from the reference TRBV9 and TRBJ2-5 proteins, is DSGVTQTPKHLITATGQRVTLRCSPRSGDLSVYWYQQSLDQGLQFLIQYYNGEERAKGNILERFSAQQFPDLHSELNLSSLELGDSALYFCASSVGGRGRETQYFGPGTRLLVL.